These T cell receptor beta chains were read from a single sample in a study of T-cell memory formation after mild COVID-19. In TCRdb, the 5' RACE reads were re-called with MiXCR into one record per CDR3 protein. The table records about 540,000 distinct CDR3 sequences, over 20% of them present only once. The sequencing sample was made of PBMCs or a T cell subset sorted from them (not recorded which). The receptors were gathered from an adult woman who had mild COVID-19 (a few samples of this study predate the infection). Cell type and time point are not known. CDR3s include the opening cysteine and the closing phenylalanine or tryptophan. A D gene is named only where the DNA matches it firmly. The size entry is marked missing in some rows and otherwise reads once, few, many or a size class.

TGCAGCGTTGGGGTCGTAGATGACGGTTTCGGGCAGTACTTC	CSVGVVDDGFGQYF	TRBV29-1	.	.	TRBJ2-7
TGCAGTGCTAGAGATCTAGGTGCGAGCTCCTACAATGAGCAGTTCTTC	CSARDLGASSYNEQFF	TRBV20-1	.	few	TRBJ2-1
TGTGCCAGCAGAACCACTGGACAGGCCAGTCCGCACTCTGGGGCCAACGTCCTGACTTTC	CASRTTGQASPHSGANVLTF	TRBV6-5	TRBD1	.	TRBJ2-6
TGCAGTGGTGGGGCCCTAAACCAAGATACGCAGTATTTT	CSGGALNQDTQYF	TRBV29-1	.	few	TRBJ2-3
TGTGCCAGCAGTGAAGGGACGCCTCGACTGTTTTTT	CASSEGTPRLFF	TRBV6-1	.	few	TRBJ1-4
TGTGCCAGCAGCTTGTGGGGGAGTGGCACTGAAGCTTTCTTT	CASSLWGSGTEAFF	TRBV7-9	.	many	TRBJ1-1
TGTGCCAGCAGGCTAGCGTCCCCAGATACGCAGTATTTT	CASRLASPDTQYF	TRBV12-3/TRBV12-4	.	.	TRBJ2-3
TGTGCCAGCAGCCTTCAAGGGACAGGGGGCTTCTACGAGCAGTACTTC	CASSLQGTGGFYEQYF	TRBV14	TRBD1	few	TRBJ2-7
TGTGCCAGCAGTCCCCGGGCCCAGGCAACTAATGAAAAACTGTTTTTT	CASSPRAQATNEKLFF	TRBV12-3/TRBV12-4	.	few	TRBJ1-4
TGCGCCAGCAGCTCAGACCGGGACCTCGGGGAGACCCAGTACTTC	CASSSDRDLGETQYF	TRBV5-1	.	few	TRBJ2-5
TGTGCCACCAGTGATTCGGGATGGTCTGGGGCCAACGTCCTGACTTTC	CATSDSGWSGANVLTF	TRBV24-1	.	.	TRBJ2-6
TGTGCCAGCAGCCAAAGGGGGGGCTCCTACAATGAGCAGTTCTTC	CASSQRGGSYNEQFF	TRBV12-3/TRBV12-4	.	.	TRBJ2-1
TGCGCCAGCAGCCAAGCAGCGGCGGGGAGCTCCTACGAGCAGTACTTC	CASSQAAAGSSYEQYF	TRBV4-1	.	.	TRBJ2-7
TGTGCCACCAGCAGAGTAAGGCAGGGGCCTAATGAGCAGTTCTTC	CATSRVRQGPNEQFF	TRBV15	.	.	TRBJ2-1
TGTGCCAGCAGCCCATTCGGGACAGGGCAGAACACTGAAGCTTTCTTT	CASSPFGTGQNTEAFF	TRBV3-1	TRBD1	.	TRBJ1-1
TGTGCCAGCAGTTACTCGGCTAGCTCTGGCAGTAATGAGCAGTTCTTC	CASSYSASSGSNEQFF	TRBV6-5	.	.	TRBJ2-1